The entry that follows covers one T cell receptor beta chain sequence. Its antigen remains unidentified. The input lacks base qualities; no much larger clone sits a single base away. This entry is derived from a study of response to subunit inactivated influenza vaccine (dated by TCRdb to about 2018). For the study in its entirety: To follow how T cells responded to a trivalent subunit inactivated influenza vaccine, the researchers relied on deep quantitative profiling of the T cell receptor repertoire.

Receptor amplification or capture employed RT-PCR. The sample was run on an Illumina HiSeq 2500. Using fastp at Q25 and MiXCR, TCRdb reprocessed the public reads and kept productive beta chains. Here each entry gathers all rows of one CDR3 protein and keeps the most common genes and DNA. Within this sample are about 570,000 distinct CDR3 sequences, with over 9% of them counted one time only. The ten largest clonotypes hold 8% to 13% of the sample. General study outcomes and caveats: It was suggested by the authors that each seasonal influenza vaccination may recruit only a limited number of new T cells.

The sample also formed part of further work on T cells expressing NK-cell markers. The second investigation adds: 5'RACE template switching, by which a universal primer site and unique molecular identifiers were added, was used to make TCR beta cDNA libraries. In sorted CD3+CD56+NKG2C+, CD3+CD56+NKG2C- and CD3+CD56-NKG2C+ T-cell subsets from 8 or 9 donors, TCR beta-chain repertoires were profiled. Of the eight sequenced donors, seven were found to be HCMV-seropositive and one was found to be HCMV-seronegative. In several experiments an anti-gammadeltaTCR antibody was added to restrict sorting to alphabetaTCR-expressing T cells. For more than 5 donors, the dominant CD3+CD56+NKG2C+ clonotypes were among the top 10 CD8+ clonotypes and accounted for roughly 1.0-7.5% of CD8+ T cells. Those dominant clonotypes were again the most abundant among CD3+CD56-NKG2C+ cells in a handful of donors, at about 25-65%. Whether the expanded NKG2C-expressing T cell clones were specific for HCMV antigens remained unclear. Randomly selected healthy volunteers, three men and five women, were used as the eight sequenced donors. HCMV serostatus was determined by detecting HCMV-specific IgG in serum with a commercial ELISA kit. Ficoll density gradient centrifugation was used to isolate peripheral blood mononuclear cells from blood. For several donors, unsorted PBMC were also used to sequence bulk peripheral blood T-cell repertoires. cDNA synthesis was primed from the TCR beta constant segment, followed by two successive PCR amplification steps. Libraries were sequenced as 2 x 150 bp reads on Illumina HiSeq 2000/2500, MiSeq or NextSeq. MIGEC handled demultiplexing of the reads and grouping by UMI, while MiTCR was used to assemble and quantify clonotypes. To remove erroneous sequences, TCR cDNA sequences were retained only when supported by two or more reads. Downstream repertoire analysis used the tcR package, and clonotypes were matched across fractions by CDR3 nucleotide sequence plus V segment. VDJmatch was used to annotate antigen specificity against VDJdb, with one amino acid substitution allowed in CDR3.

This receptor was identified in a man in his fifties or sixties who received an inactivated influenza vaccine. Donor details come from another sample of the same person, matched by shared clones. The sample consisted of PBMCs from blood, taken on the day of vaccination.

The CDR3 region reads CASSPSGVTGQYF. The sequenced DNA: TGTGCCAGCAGTCCCTCAGGAGTTACGGGGCAGTACTTC. The chain is encoded by TRBV12-3 or TRBV12-4 joined to TRBJ2-7; no D gene is confidently identified. Relative to germline, V is 5 bases shorter and J is 9 bases shorter, with 17 bases between their ends. From its cysteine to its phenylalanine, the CDR3 spans 13 amino acids. The only DNA kept is the CDR3, 39 bases in frame from the first base.